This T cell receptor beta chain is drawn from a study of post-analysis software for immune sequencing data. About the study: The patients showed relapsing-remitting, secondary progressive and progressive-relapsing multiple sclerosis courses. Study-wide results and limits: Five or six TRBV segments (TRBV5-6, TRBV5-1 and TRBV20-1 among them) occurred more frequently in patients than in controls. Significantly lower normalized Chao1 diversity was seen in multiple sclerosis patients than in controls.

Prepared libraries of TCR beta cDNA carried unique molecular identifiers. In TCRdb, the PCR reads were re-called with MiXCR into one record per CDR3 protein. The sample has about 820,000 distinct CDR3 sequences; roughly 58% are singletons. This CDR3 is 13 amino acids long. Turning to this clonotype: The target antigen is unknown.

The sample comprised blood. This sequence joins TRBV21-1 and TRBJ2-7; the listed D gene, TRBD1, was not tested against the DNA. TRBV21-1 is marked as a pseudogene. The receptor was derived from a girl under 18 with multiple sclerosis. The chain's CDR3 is CASSNGTGGAQYF. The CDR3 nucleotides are TGTGCCAGCAGCAACGGGACAGGGGGCGCGCAGTACTTC.